This T cell receptor beta chain was retrieved from a study of control samples from healthy donors and cancer patients (dated by TCRdb to 2018 to 2020). Sequences SGHNT (CDR1) and YYREEE (CDR2) are obtained from the germline V gene (reference sequence). The CDR3, cysteine through phenylalanine, is 15 amino acids long. The retained sequence is limited to the CDR3, 45 bases, with the frame set at the first base. V sheds 0 bases and J sheds 0 bases, leaving 10 bases between their ends. As regards this clone: The clone's antigen remains unknown. No clone much larger than this one lies a single base away; base qualities are absent.

The library was generated by the immunoSEQ multiplex PCR assay. TCRdb mirrors the immuneACCESS table, restricted to in-frame sequences. Some clones are absent from its copies; in checked studies, under half trace to an unresolved V gene, and the reason for the others is unknown. In this sample the table shows some 150,000 clones, around 93% of which occur a single time. About 4% of the sample is in the top ten clones. This receptor was taken from a woman aged 55-69 years in good health. This receptor chain uses TRBV5-4 and TRBJ2-7; 7 matching bases give a weak D call of TRBD2. The sequencing sample was made of blood. DNA sequence: TGTGCCAGCAGCTTGGGGGCGGGGGCCTCCTACGAGCAGTACTTC. Its protein is CASSLGAGASYEQYF.